This T cell receptor beta chain comes out of a study of T cell changes during pregnancy in multiple sclerosis. CDR3 length: 15 amino acids. Germline loops: CDR1 MDHEN, CDR2 SYDVKM. V was cut by 6 bases and J by 6 bases, with 17 bases left in between. The sample holds one count of this clone. Assay: immunoSEQ multiplex PCR; the TCRdb copy retains only in-frame clones and omits some. The table records roughly 110,000 clones, around 92% of them present only once. V usage is TRBV28 and J usage is TRBJ1-4, with D maybe TRBD1 (6 bases). The receptor was isolated from a female donor with multiple sclerosis, enrolled in a pregnancy study. The source was peripheral blood, collected after pregnancy. This chain's CDR3 is CASSNHAAGDEKLFF. In DNA, the CDR3 is TGTGCCAGCAGCAATCACGCTGCAGGGGATGAAAAACTGTTTTTT.